This TCR beta chain was observed in a study of cytotoxic CD8 clonotypes in ibrutinib-treated CLL. The study, taken as a whole, reports: Clonality went up at the time of ibrutinib response, stayed stable in sustained remission, and later dropped back toward its baseline level at progression. Clonality correlated strongly with circulating CD8+ T cells and exceeded age-matched healthy donors at baseline. Contraction or stability on treatment was seen for public clonotypes, which were uncommon.

The assay was immunoSEQ multiplex PCR, and TCRdb's table has in-frame clones only and misses some. The sample records 160,000 or so clones, around nine tenths being singletons. With regard to this clone: What it recognizes is unknown.

In germline, CDR1 is ENHRY, CDR2 SYGVKD. The CDR3 is made up of 14 amino acids. V shed 3 bases and J shed 0 bases, with 9 bases lying between them. The J gene is TRBJ2-7, the V gene TRBV10-3; D uncertain. The input for sequencing was PBMCs, taken at disease progression, from a patient treated with ibrutinib. The sequence came from a human donor with chronic lymphocytic leukemia. The CDR3 region has the DNA TGTGCCATCAGTGATGACAAGGGCTCCTACGAGCAGTACTTC. Translating it yields CAISDDKGSYEQYF.